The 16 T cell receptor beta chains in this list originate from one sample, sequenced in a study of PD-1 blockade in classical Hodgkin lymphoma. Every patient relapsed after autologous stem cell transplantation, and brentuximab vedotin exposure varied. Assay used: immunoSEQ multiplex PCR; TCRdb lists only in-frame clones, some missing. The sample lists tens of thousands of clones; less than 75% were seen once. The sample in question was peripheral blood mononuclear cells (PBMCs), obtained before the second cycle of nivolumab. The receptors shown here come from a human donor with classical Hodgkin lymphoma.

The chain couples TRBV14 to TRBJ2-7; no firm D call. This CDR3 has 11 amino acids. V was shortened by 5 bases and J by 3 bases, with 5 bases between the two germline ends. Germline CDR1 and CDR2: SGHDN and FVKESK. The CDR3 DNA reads TGTGCCAGCAGCGCCAACTACGAGCAGTACTTC. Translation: CASSANYEQYF.

The CDR3 region is CASSIGTSPFSYNEQFF. Written as DNA, the CDR3 is TGTGCCAGCAGCATTGGGACTAGCCCCTTCTCCTACAATGAGCAGTTCTTC. The J gene is TRBJ2-1, the V gene TRBV21-1; the listed D gene, TRBD2, was not tested against the DNA. TRBV21-1 is a known pseudogene. The CDR3 contains 17 residues.

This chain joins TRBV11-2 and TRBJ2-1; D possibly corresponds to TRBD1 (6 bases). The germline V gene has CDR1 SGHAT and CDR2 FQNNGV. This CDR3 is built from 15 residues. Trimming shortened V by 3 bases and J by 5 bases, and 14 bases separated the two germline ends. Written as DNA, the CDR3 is TGTGCCAGCAGCTTTTTCGGACAGCCGAACAATGAGCAGTTCTTC. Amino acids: CASSFFGQPNNEQFF.

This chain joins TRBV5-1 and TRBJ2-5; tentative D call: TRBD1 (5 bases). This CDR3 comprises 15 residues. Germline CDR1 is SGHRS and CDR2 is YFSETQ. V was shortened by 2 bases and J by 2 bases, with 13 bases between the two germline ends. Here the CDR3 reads CASSFNPGNQETQYF. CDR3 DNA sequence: TGCGCCAGCAGCTTCAACCCAGGGAATCAAGAGACCCAGTACTTC.

The CDR3 reads CASGDQSGTDTQYF. In DNA form, the CDR3 reads TGTGCCAGCGGGGACCAGTCGGGCACAGATACGCAGTATTTT. The rearrangement joins TRBV28 to TRBJ2-3; the D call may be TRBD1 or TRBD2 (5 bases each). Between the trimmed V and J ends, which lost 8 bases and 1 base, there was a span of 13 bases. The CDR3 runs to 14 residues. Germline assignment: CDR1 MDHEN and CDR2 SYDVKM.

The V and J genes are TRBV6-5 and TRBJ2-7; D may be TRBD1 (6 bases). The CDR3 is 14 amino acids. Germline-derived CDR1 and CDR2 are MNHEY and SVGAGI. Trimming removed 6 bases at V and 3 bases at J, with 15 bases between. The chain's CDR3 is CASREPGAIYEQYF. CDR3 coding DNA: TGTGCCAGCAGGGAGCCAGGGGCTATCTACGAGCAGTACTTC.

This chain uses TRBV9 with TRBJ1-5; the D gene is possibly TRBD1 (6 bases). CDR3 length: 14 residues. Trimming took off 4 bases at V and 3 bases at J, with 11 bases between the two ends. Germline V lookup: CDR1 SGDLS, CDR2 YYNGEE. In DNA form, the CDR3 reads TGTGCCAGCAGCTTCGGACAGAACAATCAGCCCCAGCATTTT. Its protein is CASSFGQNNQPQHF.

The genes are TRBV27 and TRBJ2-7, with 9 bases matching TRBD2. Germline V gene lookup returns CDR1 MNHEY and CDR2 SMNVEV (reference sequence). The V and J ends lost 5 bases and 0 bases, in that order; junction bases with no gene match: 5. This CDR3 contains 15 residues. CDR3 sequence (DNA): TGTGCCAGCAGTCCAAGCGGGAGGCGCTCCTACGAGCAGTACTTC. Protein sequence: CASSPSGRRSYEQYF.

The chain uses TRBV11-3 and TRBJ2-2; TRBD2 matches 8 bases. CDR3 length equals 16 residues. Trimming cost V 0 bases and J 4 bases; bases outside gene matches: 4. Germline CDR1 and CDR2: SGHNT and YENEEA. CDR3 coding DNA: TGTGCCAGCAGCTTAGAAGCGGGAGTAGGCACCGGGGAGCTGTTTTTT. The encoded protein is CASSLEAGVGTGELFF.

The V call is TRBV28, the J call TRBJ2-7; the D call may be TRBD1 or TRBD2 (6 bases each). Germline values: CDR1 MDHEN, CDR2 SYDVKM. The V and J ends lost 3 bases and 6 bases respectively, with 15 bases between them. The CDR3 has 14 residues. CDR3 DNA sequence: TGTGCCAGCAGTTTCGGAGGGGGAAGTTTCGAGCAGTACTTC. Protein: CASSFGGGSFEQYF.

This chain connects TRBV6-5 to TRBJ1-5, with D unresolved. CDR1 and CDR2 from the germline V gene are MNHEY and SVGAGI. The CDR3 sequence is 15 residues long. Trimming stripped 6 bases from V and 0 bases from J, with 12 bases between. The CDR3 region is CASRAGINSNQPQHF. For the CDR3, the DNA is TGTGCCAGCAGGGCAGGAATTAATAGCAATCAGCCCCAGCATTTT.

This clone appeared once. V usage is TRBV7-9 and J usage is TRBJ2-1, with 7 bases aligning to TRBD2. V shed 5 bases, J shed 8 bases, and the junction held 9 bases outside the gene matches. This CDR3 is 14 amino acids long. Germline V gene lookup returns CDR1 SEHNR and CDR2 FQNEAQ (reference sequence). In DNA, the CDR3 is TGTGCCAGCAGCCGGACTAGTTTGTGGGATGAGCAGTTCTTC. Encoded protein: CASSRTSLWDEQFF.

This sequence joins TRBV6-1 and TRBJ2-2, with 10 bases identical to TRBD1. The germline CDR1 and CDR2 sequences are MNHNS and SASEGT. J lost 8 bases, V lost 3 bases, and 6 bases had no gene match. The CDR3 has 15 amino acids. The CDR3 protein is CASSDGTGVRGELFF. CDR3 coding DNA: TGTGCCAGCAGTGACGGGACAGGGGTTCGAGGGGAGCTGTTTTTT.

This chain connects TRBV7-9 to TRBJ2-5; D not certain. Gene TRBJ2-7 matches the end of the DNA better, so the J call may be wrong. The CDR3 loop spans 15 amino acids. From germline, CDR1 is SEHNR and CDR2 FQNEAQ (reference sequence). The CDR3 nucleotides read TGTGCCAGCAGCTTAGTACCTTCCAGAAACTACGAGCAGTACTTC. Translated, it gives CASSLVPSRNYEQYF.

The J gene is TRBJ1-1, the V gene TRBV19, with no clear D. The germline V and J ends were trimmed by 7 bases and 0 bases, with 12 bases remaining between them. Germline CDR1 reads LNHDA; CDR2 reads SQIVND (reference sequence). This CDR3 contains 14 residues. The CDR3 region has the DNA TGTGCCAGTAACTCGGCGGGGATGAACACTGAAGCTTTCTTT. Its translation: CASNSAGMNTEAFF.

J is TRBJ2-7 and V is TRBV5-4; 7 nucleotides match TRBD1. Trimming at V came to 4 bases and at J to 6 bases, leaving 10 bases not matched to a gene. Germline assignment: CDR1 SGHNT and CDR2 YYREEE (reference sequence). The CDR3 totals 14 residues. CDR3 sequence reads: CASSPQTGFSEQYF. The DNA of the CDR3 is TGTGCCAGCAGCCCGCAGACAGGGTTTAGCGAGCAGTACTTC.